This T cell receptor beta chain was profiled in a study of shared T cell receptors in the human thymus. Profiled with immunoSEQ multiplex PCR; TCRdb holds only in-frame clones, not every one. The sample lists about 540,000 clones, 75% to 80% occurring once. The CDR3 is 15 residues long. The V and J ends lost 3 bases and 1 base respectively, with 12 bases between them. From germline, CDR1 is SGHNT and CDR2 YYREEE (reference sequence). The data were also submitted as part of a second study, on human thymus T cells. From that paper: Obtained as resections during corrective heart surgery, the thymus tissue was then studied. Related research described strongly overlapping thymic repertoires in unrelated people.

The sequence came from a boy younger than two with a congenital heart defect. Sequenced: thymocytes. The rearrangement links TRBV5-4 to TRBJ2-3; D remains ambiguous. CDR3 sequence reads: CASSWPAGGTDTQYF. The CDR3 DNA is TGTGCCAGCAGCTGGCCAGCCGGAGGCACAGATACGCAGTATTTT.